This is a list of T cell receptor beta chains from one sample in a study of T cell responses to AZD1222 COVID-19 vaccine. Sequencing used immunoSEQ multiplex PCR; TCRdb keeps in-frame clones, though not all of them. The table includes some 150,000 clones, nearly 95% detected once. The specimen was peripheral blood, collected 28 days after the second AZD1222 dose. The source is an adult who received the AZD1222 COVID-19 vaccine. The CDR3 runs from the conserved cysteine through the conserved F or W. The D gene is left open where the match is weak. The size entry is marked missing in some rows and otherwise reads once, few, many or a size class.

len: 12; abundance: NA; d_gene: NA; v_gene: TRBV4-3; j_gene: TRBJ1-1; CDR3nt: TGCGCCAGCAGCCAAGGGAACACTGAAGCTTTCTTT; CDR3aa: CASSQGNTEAFF
len: 13; abundance: NA; d_gene: NA; v_gene: TRBV6-2/TRBV6-3; j_gene: TRBJ2-2; CDR3nt: TGTGCCAGCAGCGTTATGAACACCGGGGAGCTGTTTTTT; CDR3aa: CASSVMNTGELFF
len: 12; abundance: NA; d_gene: NA; v_gene: TRBV19; j_gene: TRBJ1-1; CDR3nt: TGTGCCAGTAGTAGGGGCAACACTGAAGCTTTCTTT; CDR3aa: CASSRGNTEAFF
len: 15; abundance: NA; d_gene: NA; v_gene: TRBV18; j_gene: TRBJ2-2; CDR3nt: TGTGCCAGCTCACCACGGGACGGCGACACCGGGGAGCTGTTTTTT; CDR3aa: CASSPRDGDTGELFF
len: 16; abundance: NA; d_gene: TRBD2; v_gene: TRBV4-2; j_gene: TRBJ2-4; CDR3nt: TGTGCCAGCAGCCCCCTTGTTGCGGGAGGGATAAACATTCAGTACTTC; CDR3aa: CASSPLVAGGINIQYF
len: 15; abundance: few; d_gene: TRBD1; v_gene: TRBV5-5; j_gene: TRBJ2-7; CDR3nt: TGTGCCAGCAGCTTGGCCTCGGGACAGGGATACGAGCAGTACTTC; CDR3aa: CASSLASGQGYEQYF
len: 15; abundance: NA; d_gene: TRBD2; v_gene: TRBV28; j_gene: TRBJ2-7; CDR3nt: TGTGCCAGCAGTTTATTCCTACTAGCGCGGGGCGGGCAGTACTTC; CDR3aa: CASSLFLLARGGQYF
len: 15; abundance: once; d_gene: NA; v_gene: TRBV28; j_gene: TRBJ1-2; CDR3nt: TGTGCCAGCAGTTTAATCGGCTTGGGGCAGGCGGGCTACACCTTC; CDR3aa: CASSLIGLGQAGYTF
len: 14; abundance: NA; d_gene: NA; v_gene: TRBV2; j_gene: TRBJ1-5; CDR3nt: TGTGCCAGCACAATGACAGAAAAAAATCAGCCCCAGCATTTT; CDR3aa: CASTMTEKNQPQHF
len: 14; abundance: NA; d_gene: NA; v_gene: TRBV19; j_gene: TRBJ1-1; CDR3nt: TGTGCCAGTAGCGATCCTAGCCGGGCCACTGAAGCTTTCTTT; CDR3aa: CASSDPSRATEAFF
len: 17; abundance: NA; d_gene: TRBD2; v_gene: TRBV30; j_gene: TRBJ2-7; CDR3nt: TGTGCCTGGAGTGTACCCCGGACTAGCGGGAGCTCCTACGAGCAGTACTTC; CDR3aa: CAWSVPRTSGSSYEQYF
len: 11; abundance: NA; d_gene: NA; v_gene: TRBV20-1; j_gene: TRBJ2-1; CDR3nt: TGCAGTGCTAGAGATCGAGATGAGCAGTTCTTC; CDR3aa: CSARDRDEQFF
len: 13; abundance: NA; d_gene: NA; v_gene: TRBV28; j_gene: TRBJ2-3; CDR3nt: TGTGCCAGCAGAACAACAGGGTCCGATACGCAGTATTTT; CDR3aa: CASRTTGSDTQYF
len: 15; abundance: NA; d_gene: NA; v_gene: TRBV7-9; j_gene: TRBJ1-4; CDR3nt: TGTGCCAGCAGCCCATTAAAGCTCCGGGTGGAAAAACTGTTTTTT; CDR3aa: CASSPLKLRVEKLFF
len: 15; abundance: NA; d_gene: NA; v_gene: TRBV15; j_gene: TRBJ2-5; CDR3nt: TGTGCCACCAGCAGAGACAGGGGCGACCAAGAGACCCAGTACTTC; CDR3aa: CATSRDRGDQETQYF
len: 16; abundance: NA; d_gene: NA; v_gene: TRBV5-1; j_gene: TRBJ2-3; CDR3nt: TGCGCCAGCAGCTTGTCGACGAGGTGGAGCACAGATACGCAGTATTTT; CDR3aa: CASSLSTRWSTDTQYF
len: 13; abundance: NA; d_gene: NA; v_gene: TRBV28; j_gene: TRBJ1-2; CDR3nt: TGTGCCAGCAGTTCCCCAGGGGACTATGGCTACACCTTC; CDR3aa: CASSSPGDYGYTF
len: 13; abundance: NA; d_gene: NA; v_gene: TRBV27; j_gene: TRBJ1-5; CDR3nt: TGTGCCAGGGAGGGGGTAGGCAATCAGCCCCAGCATTTT; CDR3aa: CAREGVGNQPQHF
len: 15; abundance: NA; d_gene: TRBD2; v_gene: TRBV6-5; j_gene: TRBJ2-7; CDR3nt: TGTGCCAGCAGGGGACTAGCGGGAGGGTATGAAGAGCAGTACTTC; CDR3aa: CASRGLAGGYEEQYF
len: 13; abundance: NA; d_gene: NA; v_gene: TRBV6-5; j_gene: TRBJ2-7; CDR3nt: TGTGCCAGCAGTTACGGCTTGACGGACGAGCAGTACTTC; CDR3aa: CASSYGLTDEQYF
len: 15; abundance: NA; d_gene: TRBD1; v_gene: TRBV4-2; j_gene: TRBJ1-2; CDR3nt: TGTGCCAGCAGCCAAGTCGGGACAGGGGTCTATGGCTACACCTTC; CDR3aa: CASSQVGTGVYGYTF
len: 12; abundance: NA; d_gene: TRBD1; v_gene: TRBV19; j_gene: TRBJ1-1; CDR3nt: TGTGCCACTCAAGGGGGCGGCACTGAAGCTTTCTTT; CDR3aa: CATQGGGTEAFF